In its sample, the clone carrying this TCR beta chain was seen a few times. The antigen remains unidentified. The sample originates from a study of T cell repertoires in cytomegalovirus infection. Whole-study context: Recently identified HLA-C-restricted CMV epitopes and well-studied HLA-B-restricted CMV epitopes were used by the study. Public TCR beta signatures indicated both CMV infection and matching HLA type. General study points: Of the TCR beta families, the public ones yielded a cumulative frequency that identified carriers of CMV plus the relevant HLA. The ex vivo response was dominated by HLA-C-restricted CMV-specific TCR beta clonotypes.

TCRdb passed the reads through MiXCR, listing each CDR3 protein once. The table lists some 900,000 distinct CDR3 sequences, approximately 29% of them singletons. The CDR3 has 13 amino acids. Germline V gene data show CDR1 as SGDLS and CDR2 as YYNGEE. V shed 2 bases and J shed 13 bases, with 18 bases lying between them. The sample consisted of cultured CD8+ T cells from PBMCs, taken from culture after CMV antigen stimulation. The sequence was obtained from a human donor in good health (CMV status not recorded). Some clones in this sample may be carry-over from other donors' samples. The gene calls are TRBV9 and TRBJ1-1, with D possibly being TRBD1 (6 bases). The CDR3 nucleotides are TGTGCCAGCAGCGTTATCAGGGGCAAGGAGGGTTTCTTT. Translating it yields CASSVIRGKEGFF.